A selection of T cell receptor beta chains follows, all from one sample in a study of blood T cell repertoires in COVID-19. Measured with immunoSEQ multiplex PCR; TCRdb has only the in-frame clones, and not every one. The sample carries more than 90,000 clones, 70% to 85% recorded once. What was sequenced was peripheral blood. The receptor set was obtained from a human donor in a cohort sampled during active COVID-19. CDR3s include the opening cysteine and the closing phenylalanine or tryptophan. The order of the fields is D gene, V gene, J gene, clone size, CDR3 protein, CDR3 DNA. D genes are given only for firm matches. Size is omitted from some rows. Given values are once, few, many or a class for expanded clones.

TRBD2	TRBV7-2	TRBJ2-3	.	CASSLLAGTDTQYF	TGTGCCAGCAGCTTGCTAGCGGGCACAGATACGCAGTATTTT
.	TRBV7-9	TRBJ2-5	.	CASSLRYIGQKLQETQYF	TGTGCCAGCAGCTTACGGTACATCGGACAGAAGCTCCAAGAGACCCAGTACTTC
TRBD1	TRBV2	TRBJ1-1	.	CASSVEDRATEAFF	TGTGCCAGCAGTGTTGAGGACAGGGCCACTGAAGCTTTCTTT
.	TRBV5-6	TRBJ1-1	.	CASSLAPTGNTEAFF	TGTGCCAGCAGCTTGGCCCCCACGGGGAACACTGAAGCTTTCTTT
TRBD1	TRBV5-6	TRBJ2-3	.	CASSVWTGRSTDTQYF	TGTGCCAGCAGCGTCTGGACAGGGAGGAGCACAGATACGCAGTATTTT
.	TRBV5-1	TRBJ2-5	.	CASSLMGLEQETQYF	TGCGCCAGCAGCTTGATGGGACTGGAACAAGAGACCCAGTACTTC
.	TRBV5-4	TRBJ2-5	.	CASSLEAGETQYF	TGTGCCAGCAGCTTGGAGGCAGGAGAGACCCAGTACTTC
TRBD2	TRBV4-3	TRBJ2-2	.	CASSQFTGGSTGELFF	TGCGCCAGCAGCCAATTCACGGGAGGAAGCACCGGGGAGCTGTTTTTT
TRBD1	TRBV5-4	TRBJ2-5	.	CASSSGQGEVETQYF	TGTGCCAGCAGCTCAGGACAGGGTGAGGTAGAGACCCAGTACTTC
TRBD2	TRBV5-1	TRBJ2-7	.	CASSIETSGGVYEQYF	TGCGCCAGCAGCATTGAGACTAGCGGGGGGGTTTACGAGCAGTACTTC
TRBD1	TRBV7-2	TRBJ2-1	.	CASSLVAGGMNNEQFF	TGTGCCAGCAGCTTAGTCGCAGGGGGTATGAACAATGAGCAGTTCTTC
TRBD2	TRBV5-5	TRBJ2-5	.	CASSLTSGRQETQYF	TGTGCCAGCAGCTTGACTAGCGGGCGACAAGAGACCCAGTACTTC
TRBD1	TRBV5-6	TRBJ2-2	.	CASSLVTGLNTGELFF	TGTGCCAGCAGCTTGGTGACAGGGCTCAACACCGGGGAGCTGTTTTTT
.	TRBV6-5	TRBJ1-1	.	CASSYGGLGYTEAFF	TGTGCCAGCAGTTACGGGGGCCTCGGATACACTGAAGCTTTCTTT
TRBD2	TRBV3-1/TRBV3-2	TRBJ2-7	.	CASSQVSPGLAGSYEQYF	TGTGCCAGCAGCCAAGTCAGCCCGGGACTAGCGGGGTCCTACGAGCAGTACTTC
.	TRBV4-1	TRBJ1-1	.	CASSQESSAGGTEAFF	TGCGCCAGCAGCCAAGAGTCGTCCGCAGGAGGCACTGAAGCTTTCTTT
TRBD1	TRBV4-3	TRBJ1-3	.	CASSQEGKTGWNTIYF	TGCGCCAGCAGCCAAGAAGGGAAGACAGGGTGGAACACCATATATTTT
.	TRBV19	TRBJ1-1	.	CASNETPKMGTEAFF	TGTGCCAGTAATGAGACACCCAAGATGGGCACTGAAGCTTTCTTT
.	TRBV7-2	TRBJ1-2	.	CASSPEAGEYGYTF	TGTGCCAGCAGCCCAGAGGCAGGGGAATATGGCTACACCTTC
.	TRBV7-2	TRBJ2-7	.	CASSLRQSYEQYF	TGTGCCAGCAGCCTCCGACAGTCCTACGAGCAGTACTTC
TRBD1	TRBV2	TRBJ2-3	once	CACGQGGADTQYF	TGTGCCTGCGGACAGGGGGGCGCAGATACGCAGTATTTT
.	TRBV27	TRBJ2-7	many	CASRGASLGQYF	TGTGCCAGCAGAGGGGCCAGCCTCGGGCAGTACTTC
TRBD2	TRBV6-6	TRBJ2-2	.	CASRDGGLAGAGELFF	TGTGCCAGCAGGGACGGGGGACTAGCGGGAGCCGGGGAGCTGTTTTTT
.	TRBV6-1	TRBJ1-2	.	CASSEIWGRAMMGYTF	TGTGCCAGCAGTGAAATTTGGGGCAGGGCGATGATGGGCTACACCTTC
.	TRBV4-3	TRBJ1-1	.	CASSSGTQDDTEAFF	TGCGCCAGCAGTTCCGGGACTCAGGACGACACTGAAGCTTTCTTT
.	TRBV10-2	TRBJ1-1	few	CASSGDPNTEAFF	TGCGCCAGCAGCGGGGATCCGAACACTGAAGCTTTCTTT
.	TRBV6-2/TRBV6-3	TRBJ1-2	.	CASSRSARGYTF	TGTGCCAGCAGTCGATCCGCTAGGGGCTACACCTTC
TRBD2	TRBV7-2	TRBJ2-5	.	CASSLASGRQETQYF	TGTGCCAGCAGCTTAGCTAGCGGGAGACAAGAGACCCAGTACTTC
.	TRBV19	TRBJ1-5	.	CASSIGGGGQPQHF	TGTGCCAGTAGTATTGGCGGGGGTGGGCAGCCCCAGCATTTT
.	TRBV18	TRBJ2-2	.	CASSPTSDTGELFF	TGTGCCAGCTCACCCACCTCAGACACCGGGGAGCTGTTTTTT
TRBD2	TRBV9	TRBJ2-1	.	CASSASGTSGYNEQFF	TGTGCCAGCAGCGCTTCCGGGACTAGCGGCTACAATGAGCAGTTCTTC
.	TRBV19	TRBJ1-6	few	CASSTGQLNSPLHF	TGTGCCAGTAGTACAGGACAGCTTAATTCACCCCTCCACTTT
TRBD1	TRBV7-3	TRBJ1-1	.	CASSVGGAHTEAFF	TGTGCCAGCAGCGTAGGGGGCGCCCACACTGAAGCTTTCTTT
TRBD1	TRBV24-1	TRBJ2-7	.	CATSEGTGGSYEQYF	TGTGCCACCAGTGAGGGGACAGGGGGCTCCTACGAGCAGTACTTC
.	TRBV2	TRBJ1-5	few	CASIPDFPGQPQHF	TGTGCCAGCATCCCGGACTTCCCGGGCCAGCCCCAGCATTTT
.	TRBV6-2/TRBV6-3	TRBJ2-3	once	CASSLGVYTDTQYF	TGTGCCAGCAGCTTAGGGGTTTATACAGATACGCAGTATTTT
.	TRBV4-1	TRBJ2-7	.	CASSQARGYEQYF	TGCGCCAGCAGCCAAGCTCGGGGCTACGAGCAGTACTTC
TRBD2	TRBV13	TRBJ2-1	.	CASSLEGRGSNEQFF	TGTGCCAGCAGCTTAGAGGGGCGCGGGAGCAATGAGCAGTTCTTC
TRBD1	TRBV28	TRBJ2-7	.	CASSASGTGGDEQYF	TGTGCCAGCAGTGCATCCGGGACAGGGGGCGACGAGCAGTACTTC
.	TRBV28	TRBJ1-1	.	CASTRGGVRAFF	TGTGCCAGCACCCGGGGGGGGGTAAGAGCTTTCTTT
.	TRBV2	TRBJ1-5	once	CASSAGASNQPQHF	TGTGCCAGCAGTGCAGGGGCTAGCAATCAGCCCCAGCATTTT